The 20 T cell receptor beta chains in this list originate from one sample, sequenced in a study of T cells after yellow fever vaccination. TCRdb re-derived calls from the 5' RACE reads in MiXCR, one entry per CDR3 protein. The sample has a few hundred thousand distinct CDR3 sequences, 4.1% seen once. The sequencing here drew on PBMCs, taken 5 days after the yellow fever booster vaccination. The receptor set was obtained from a man aged 18 to 30 who received the YFV17D yellow fever vaccine.

This clonotype was seen at least ten times. The rearrangement uses TRBV4-1 and TRBJ1-2, with D maybe TRBD1 (5 bases). Germline loops: CDR1 MGHRA, CDR2 YSYEKL. This CDR3 is built from 16 residues. The V end lost 2 bases, the J end lost 6 bases, and 19 bases lay between the germline ends. The CDR3 DNA reads as TGCGCCAGCAGCCAAATAATTGGACTGGGGCGGGATGGCTACACCTTC. Translation gives CASSQIIGLGRDGYTF.

In its sample, this clonotype was seen many times. The CDR3 loop is CASSPESYTDTQYF. The CDR3 nucleotides are TGCGCCAGCAGCCCGGAGAGTTATACAGATACGCAGTATTTT. This sequence joins TRBV4-3 and TRBJ2-3; D unclear. Germline loops: CDR1 LGHNA, CDR2 YSLEER. The CDR3 runs 14 residues. Trimming took 4 bases from V and 3 from J, leaving 11 bases between them.

The rearrangement uses TRBV4-3 and TRBJ2-5, with 7 positions matching TRBD2. The CDR3 covers 15 residues. V shed 5 bases, J shed 2 bases, and the junction held 8 bases outside the gene matches. Germline V gives CDR1 LGHNA, CDR2 YSLEER. The CDR3 DNA follows: TGCGCCAGCAGCAGTCAACGCGGGGGTCAAGAGACCCAGTACTTC. Translating gives CASSSQRGGQETQYF.

The V and J genes are TRBV5-5 and TRBJ1-1; TRBD1 matches at 8 bases. The V gene's germline CDR1 is SGHKS and CDR2 YYEKEE (reference sequence). J gave up 4 bases and V 4 bases, and 12 bases lay outside the gene matches. The CDR3 is 16 residues long. The CDR3 region has the DNA TGTGCCAGCAGCCGTCCCGGGACAGGTTTGGGCACTGAAGCTTTCTTT. Protein: CASSRPGTGLGTEAFF.

The J gene is TRBJ2-4, the V gene TRBV2; weak D call: TRBD1 (6 bases). The CDR3 runs 15 residues. Trimming took 6 bases from V and 0 from J, leaving 12 bases between them. Per the germline V gene, CDR1 is SNHLY and CDR2 is FYNNEI. The chain's CDR3 is CASRKGVLAKNIQYF. The CDR3 nucleotides are TGTGCCAGCAGAAAGGGGGTCTTAGCCAAAAACATTCAGTACTTC.

This clonotype was counted ten times or more. The rearrangement links TRBV7-2 to TRBJ2-1, with a tentative D call TRBD2 (6 bases). The CDR3 is 14 amino acids. V was clipped by 6 bases and J by 4 bases, with 13 bases between them. Germline lookup yields CDR1 SGHTA and CDR2 FQGNSA. CDR3 DNA: TGTGCCAGCAGAAGGGCGGGGCGTTACAATGAGCAGTTCTTC. Translation: CASRRAGRYNEQFF.

The chain recombines TRBV5-1 with TRBJ2-3; possibly TRBD1 or TRBD2 for D (6 bases each). This CDR3 contains 15 residues. Trimming took off 6 bases at V and 0 bases at J, with 14 bases between the two ends. Germline-derived CDR1 and CDR2 are SGHRS and YFSETQ. CDR3 sequence (DNA): TGCGCCAGCATGAGGGGGGATCGGAGCACAGATACGCAGTATTTT. This sequence encodes CASMRGDRSTDTQYF.

The V and J genes are TRBV6-5 and TRBJ1-4, with TRBD1 matching over 8 bases. The germline V gene has CDR1 MNHEY and CDR2 SVGAGI. The CDR3 is 14 amino acids. V lost 7 bases to trimming and J lost 6 bases; unmatched junction nucleotides: 7. The CDR3: CASMRTGPYEKLFF. The CDR3 coding sequence is TGTGCCAGCATGCGGACAGGGCCCTATGAAAAACTGTTTTTT.

The genes are TRBV12-3 or TRBV12-4 and TRBJ1-2; D not resolved. This CDR3 comprises 15 residues. Trimming cost V 5 bases and J 5 bases, with 18 bases left between them. This CDR3 is CASSQPDFPRYGYTF. The CDR3 nucleotides are TGTGCCAGCAGTCAACCGGACTTCCCGCGATATGGCTACACCTTC.

The V call is TRBV6-1, the J call TRBJ2-2; TRBD2 is a possible D gene (7 bases). With 2 bases removed from V and 4 bases from J, the gap between germline ends came to 11 bases. Germline CDR1 reads MNHNS; CDR2 reads SASEGT. The CDR3 contains 15 residues. CDR3 nucleotides: TGTGCCAGCAGTGAATGGGGGGGCCTCACCGGGGAGCTGTTTTTT. The encoded protein is CASSEWGGLTGELFF.

This clonotype has ten or more counts. The chain combines TRBV24-1 with TRBJ2-2; 9 positions match TRBD1. The germline CDR1 and CDR2 sequences are KGHDR and SFDVKD. CDR3 length: 15 residues. With V trimmed by 2 bases and J by 5 bases, 2 bases remained unmatched. The DNA of the CDR3 is TGTGCCACCAGTGATTCGGGACAGGGTACCGGGGAGCTGTTTTTT. Encoded protein: CATSDSGQGTGELFF.

This clonotype has more than one count but fewer than ten. This chain joins TRBV12-3 or TRBV12-4 and TRBJ1-3; D remains ambiguous. This CDR3 spans 15 amino acids. V was shortened by 4 bases and J by 2 bases, with 12 bases between the two germline ends. For the CDR3, the DNA is TGTGCCAGCAGTTCCGACCGAGGTGCTGGAAACACCATATATTTT. It codes for CASSSDRGAGNTIYF.

This clonotype was seen a few times. This chain uses TRBV5-1 with TRBJ1-1; 8 positions match TRBD1. Germline V gives CDR1 SGHRS, CDR2 YFSETQ. The V gene end was trimmed by 4 bases and the J gene end by 3 bases; junction bases not matched to a gene: 5. This CDR3 has 14 amino acids. CDR3 residues: CASSLGTGYTEAFF. CDR3 DNA sequence: TGCGCCAGCAGCCTCGGGACAGGATACACTGAAGCTTTCTTT.

The V gene is TRBV27, the J gene TRBJ2-4; 8 nucleotides align to TRBD2. V dropped 3 bases and J dropped 9; count of bases not matched to a gene: 10. Germline V gene data show CDR1 as MNHEY and CDR2 as SMNVEV (reference sequence). The length of the CDR3 is 15 residues. In DNA form, the CDR3 reads TGTGCCAGCAGTTTGGGGCTTGGGACTAGTGCCATTCAGTACTTC. It translates to CASSLGLGTSAIQYF.

In this sample, this clonotype turned up many times. The J gene is TRBJ1-5, the V gene TRBV20-1, with a weak D call TRBD1 (5 bases). Germline V lookup: CDR1 DFQATT, CDR2 SNEGSKA (reference sequence). Trimming took 3 bases from V and 1 from J, leaving 13 bases between them. The CDR3 has 15 residues. The CDR3 DNA reads TGCAGTGCTAGGGCCCAGGGTCTAAGCAATCAGCCCCAGCATTTT. Its translation is CSARAQGLSNQPQHF.

This clonotype showed up just a few times. This sequence joins TRBV5-1 and TRBJ1-1; D remains ambiguous. V was pared by 0 bases and J by 8 bases, with 8 bases between. This CDR3 contains 12 residues. Germline V gene data show CDR1 as SGHRS and CDR2 as YFSETQ. Here the CDR3 reads CASSLVRGEAFF. The CDR3 bases are TGCGCCAGCAGCTTGGTTCGGGGAGAAGCTTTCTTT.

The table lists this clonotype with a few counts. V gene TRBV18 combines with J gene TRBJ2-5; TRBD2 matches at 7 bases. V trimming: 1 base; J trimming: 2 bases; junction bases outside the gene matches: 7. The length of the CDR3 is 16 residues. CDR1 is KGHSH and CDR2 is LQKENI in the germline V gene. The CDR3 region has the DNA TGTGCCAGCTCACCACTCGGGGAGGGCATTCAAGAGACCCAGTACTTC. This gives the protein CASSPLGEGIQETQYF.

This clonotype has ten or more counts. DNA for the CDR3: TGCGCCAGCAGCCAAGATGTCGGTTTTCGTGTCAGGGAGAACACCGGGGAGCTGTTTTTT. Translated, it gives CASSQDVGFRVRENTGELFF. The V gene is TRBV4-1, the J gene TRBJ2-2, with D possibly matching TRBD1 (5 bases). V lost 0 bases and J lost 1, with 21 bases in between. This CDR3 region has 20 residues. CDR1 is MGHRA, CDR2 YSYEKL, per germline.

This clonotype appeared many times. This CDR3 reads CASKTSTDTQYF. Here the CDR3 DNA reads TGTGCCAGCAAGACTAGCACAGATACGCAGTATTTT. The V call is TRBV28, the J call TRBJ2-3; D ambiguous. Germline V gene lookup returns CDR1 MDHEN and CDR2 SYDVKM. This CDR3 is built from 12 residues. V dropped 7 bases and J dropped 0 bases, with 5 bases sitting between them.

The chain couples TRBV24-1 to TRBJ2-7, with TRBD1 identical over 7 bases. Germline CDR1 and CDR2: KGHDR and SFDVKD. The CDR3 is made up of 13 amino acids. V trimming: 9 bases; J trimming: 2 bases; junction bases outside the gene matches: 6. The CDR3 nucleotides read TGTGCCACCGATGCCGGGACAGCCTACGAGCAGTACTTC. Translating it yields CATDAGTAYEQYF.